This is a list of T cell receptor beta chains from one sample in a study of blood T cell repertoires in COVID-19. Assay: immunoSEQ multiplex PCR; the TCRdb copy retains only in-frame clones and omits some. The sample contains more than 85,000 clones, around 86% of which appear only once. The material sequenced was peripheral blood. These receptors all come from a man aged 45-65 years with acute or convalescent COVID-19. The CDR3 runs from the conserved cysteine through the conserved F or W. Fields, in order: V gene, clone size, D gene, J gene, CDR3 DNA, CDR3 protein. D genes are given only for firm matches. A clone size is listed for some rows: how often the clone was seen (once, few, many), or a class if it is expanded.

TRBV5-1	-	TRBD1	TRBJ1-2	TGCGCCAGCAGCTTGGAAGGACAGGGTAATGGCTACACCTTC	CASSLEGQGNGYTF
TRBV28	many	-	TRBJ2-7	TGTGCCAGCAGTCCCTTCGCCTACGAGCAGTACTTC	CASSPFAYEQYF
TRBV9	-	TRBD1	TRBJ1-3	TGTGCCAGCAGCGGGGGGACAGGGATGAGAAACACCATATATTTT	CASSGGTGMRNTIYF
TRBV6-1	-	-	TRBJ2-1	TGTGCCAGCAGTAAAGGCGGAGTCTCGGGTTCCTACAATGAGCAGTTCTTC	CASSKGGVSGSYNEQFF
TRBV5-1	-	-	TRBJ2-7	TGCGCCAGCGCCCTAGATGATCACCAGACGGCACAGTACTTC	CASALDDHQTAQYF
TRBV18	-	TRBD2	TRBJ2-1	TGTGCCAGCTCACCAAATTCCGGGACTAGCGTAAAGCCGGGGATGTTCTTC	CASSPNSGTSVKPGMFF
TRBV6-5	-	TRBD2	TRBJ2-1	TGTGCCAGCAGAGGACTAGCGGGGGGGCATGAGCAGTTCTTC	CASRGLAGGHEQFF
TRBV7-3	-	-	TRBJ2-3	TGTGCCAGCAGCTTAACTCGGCGGGGAGATACGCAGTATTTT	CASSLTRRGDTQYF
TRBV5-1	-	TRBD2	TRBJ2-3	TGCGCCAGCAGCCTTAGCGGGGGGGTGGCAGATACGCAGTATTTT	CASSLSGGVADTQYF
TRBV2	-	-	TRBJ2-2	TGTGCCAGCACGTGGGCCTCAAACGGGGAGCTGTTTTTT	CASTWASNGELFF
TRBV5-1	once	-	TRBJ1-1	TGCGCCAGCAGCCCTGGGCAGCCCTCCTTGAACACTGAAGCTTTCTTT	CASSPGQPSLNTEAFF
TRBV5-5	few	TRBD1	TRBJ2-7	TGTGCCAGCAGCCCGGGGGACAGGACTTCCGAGCAGTACTTC	CASSPGDRTSEQYF
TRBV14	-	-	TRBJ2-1	TGTGCCAGCAGCCAAGGGTTTGGGATCGGGGATCTTAGTGAGCAGTTCTTC	CASSQGFGIGDLSEQFF
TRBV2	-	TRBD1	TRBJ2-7	TGTGCCAGCAGTGTCACAGGGGGAAGGGGGTTCTACGAGCAGTACTTC	CASSVTGGRGFYEQYF
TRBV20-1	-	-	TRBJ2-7	TGCAGTGCTAATGAGCTTAGGAGCTCCTACGAGCAGTACTTC	CSANELRSSYEQYF
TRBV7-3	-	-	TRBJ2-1	TGTGCCAGCAGCCCCCCGGGAGCTAACAATGAGCAGTTCTTC	CASSPPGANNEQFF
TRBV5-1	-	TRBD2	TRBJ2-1	TGCGCCAGCAGCTTTCCTAGCGGGAGCCAGGACTCCTACAATGAGCAGTTCTTC	CASSFPSGSQDSYNEQFF
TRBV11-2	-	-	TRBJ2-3	TGTGCCAGCAGCACCTGGGGGGGCACAGATACGCAGTATTTT	CASSTWGGTDTQYF
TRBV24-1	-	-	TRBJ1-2	TGTGCCACCAGTGACCCACCCAGGGGTGTGGATGGCTACACCTTC	CATSDPPRGVDGYTF
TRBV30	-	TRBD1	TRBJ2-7	TGTGCCTGGAGTGAAGGACAGGGTGTGTTAGGGCAGTACTTC	CAWSEGQGVLGQYF